This T cell receptor beta chain was obtained from a study of cytomegalovirus exposure and HLA in healthy donors. Findings of the study overall: Being productive about 87% or about 30% of the time was typical of most TCR beta V segments in an earlier analysis.

V shed 7 bases and J 6 bases; nucleotides not matched to a gene: 15. CDR1 and CDR2 (germline): SGHRS, YFSETQ. This CDR3 is built from 17 residues. About this clone: As yet, its antigen is unknown.

Both 60 Vbeta primers and 13 Jbeta primers went into the PCR. Only in-frame clones appear in the TCRdb table, and some are missing; sequencing was by immunoSEQ multiplex PCR. Counted here are 150,000 to 250,000 clones, approximately 78% occurring once; the ten biggest clones make up 5.5% to 7.5%. The J gene is TRBJ2-1, the V gene TRBV5-1; 11 bases align to TRBD2. Specimen: PBMCs. The receptor comes from a woman in her forties or fifties in good health and CMV-seropositive. The DNA for the CDR3 is TGCGCCAGCGGATGGACAGGGGAGACTAGCGGGATCAATGAGCAGTTCTTC. Translated: CASGWTGETSGINEQFF.